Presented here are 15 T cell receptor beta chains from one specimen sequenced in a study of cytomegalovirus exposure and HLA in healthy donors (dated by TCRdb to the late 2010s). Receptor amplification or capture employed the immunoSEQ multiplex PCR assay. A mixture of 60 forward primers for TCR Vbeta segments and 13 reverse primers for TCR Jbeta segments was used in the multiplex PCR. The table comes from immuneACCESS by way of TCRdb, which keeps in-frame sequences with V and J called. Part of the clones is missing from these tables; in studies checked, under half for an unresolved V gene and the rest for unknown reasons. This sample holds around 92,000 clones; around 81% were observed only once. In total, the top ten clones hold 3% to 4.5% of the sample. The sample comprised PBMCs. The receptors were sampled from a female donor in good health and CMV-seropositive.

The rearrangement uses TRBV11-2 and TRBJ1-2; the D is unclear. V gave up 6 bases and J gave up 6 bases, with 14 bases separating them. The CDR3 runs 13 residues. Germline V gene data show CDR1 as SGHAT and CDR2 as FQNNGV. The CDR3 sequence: CASSNSGGHGYTF. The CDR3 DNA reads TGTGCCAGCAGTAATAGTGGAGGGCATGGCTACACCTTC.

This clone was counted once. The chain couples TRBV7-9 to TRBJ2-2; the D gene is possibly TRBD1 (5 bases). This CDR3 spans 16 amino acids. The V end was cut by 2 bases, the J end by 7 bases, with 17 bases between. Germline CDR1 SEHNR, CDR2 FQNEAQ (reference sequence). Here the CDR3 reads CASSLLGSAQGGELFF. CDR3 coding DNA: TGTGCCAGCAGCTTATTGGGCAGCGCTCAGGGCGGGGAGCTGTTTTTT. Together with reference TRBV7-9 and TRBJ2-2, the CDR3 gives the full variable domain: DTGVSQNPRHKITKRGQNVTFRCDPISEHNRLYWYRQTLGQGPEFLTYFQNEAQLEKSRLLSDRFSAERPKGSFSTLEIQRTEQGDSAMYLCASSLLGSAQGGELFFGEGSRLTVL.

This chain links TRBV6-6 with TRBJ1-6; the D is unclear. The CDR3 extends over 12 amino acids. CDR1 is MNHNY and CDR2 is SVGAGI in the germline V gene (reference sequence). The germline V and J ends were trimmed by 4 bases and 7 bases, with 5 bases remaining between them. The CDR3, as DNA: TGTGCCAGCAGTTCAGTAAATTCACCCCTCCACTTT. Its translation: CASSSVNSPLHF.

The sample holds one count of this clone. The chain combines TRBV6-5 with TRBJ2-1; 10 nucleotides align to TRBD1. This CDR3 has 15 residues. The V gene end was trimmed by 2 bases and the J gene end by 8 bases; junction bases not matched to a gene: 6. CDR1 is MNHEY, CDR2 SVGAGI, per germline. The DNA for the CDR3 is TGTGCCAGCAGTTACCCGGGACAGGGGATCGATGAGCAGTTCTTC. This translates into CASSYPGQGIDEQFF.

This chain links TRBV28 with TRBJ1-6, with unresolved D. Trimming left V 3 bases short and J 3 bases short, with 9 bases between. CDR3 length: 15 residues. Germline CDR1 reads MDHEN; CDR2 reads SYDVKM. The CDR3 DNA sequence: TGTGCCAGCAGTTTCTCGGGGATCTATAATTCACCCCTCCACTTT. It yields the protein CASSFSGIYNSPLHF.

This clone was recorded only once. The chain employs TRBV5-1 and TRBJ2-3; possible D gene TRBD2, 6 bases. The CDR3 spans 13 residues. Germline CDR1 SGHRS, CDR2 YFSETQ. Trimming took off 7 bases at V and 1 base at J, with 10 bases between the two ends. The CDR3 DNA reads TGCGCCAGCCGGGAGTCGGGCACAGATACGCAGTATTTT. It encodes CASRESGTDTQYF. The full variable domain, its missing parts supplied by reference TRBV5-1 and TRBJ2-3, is KAGVTQTPRYLIKTRGQQVTLSCSPISGHRSVSWYQQTPGQGLQFLFEYFSETQRNKGNFPGRFSGRQFSNSRSEMNVSTLELGDSALYLCASRESGTDTQYFGPGTRLTVL.

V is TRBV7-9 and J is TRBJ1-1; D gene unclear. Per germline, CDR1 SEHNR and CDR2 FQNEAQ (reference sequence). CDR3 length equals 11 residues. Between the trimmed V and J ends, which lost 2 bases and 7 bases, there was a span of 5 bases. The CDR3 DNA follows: TGTGCCAGCAGCTTACAGTTTGAAGCTTTCTTT. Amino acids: CASSLQFEAFF.

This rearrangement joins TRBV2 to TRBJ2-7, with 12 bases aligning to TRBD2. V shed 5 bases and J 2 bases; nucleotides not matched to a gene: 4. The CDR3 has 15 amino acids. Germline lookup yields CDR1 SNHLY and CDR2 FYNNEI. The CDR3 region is CASSFLAGGTYEQYF. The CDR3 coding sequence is TGTGCCAGCAGTTTCCTAGCGGGAGGGACCTACGAGCAGTACTTC.

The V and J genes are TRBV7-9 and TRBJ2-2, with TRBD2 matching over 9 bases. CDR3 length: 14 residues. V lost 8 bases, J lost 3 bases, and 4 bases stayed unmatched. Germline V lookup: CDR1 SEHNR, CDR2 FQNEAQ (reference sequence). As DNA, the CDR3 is TGTGCCAGCGGGGGACTAGCCGACACCGGGGAGCTGTTTTTT. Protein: CASGGLADTGELFF.

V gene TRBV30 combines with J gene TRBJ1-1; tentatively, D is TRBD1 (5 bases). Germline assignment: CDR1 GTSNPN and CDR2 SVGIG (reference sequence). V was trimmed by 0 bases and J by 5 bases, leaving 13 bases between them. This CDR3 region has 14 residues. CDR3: CAWSVGRGWTEAFF. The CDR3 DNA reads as TGTGCCTGGAGTGTAGGGAGGGGTTGGACTGAAGCTTTCTTT.

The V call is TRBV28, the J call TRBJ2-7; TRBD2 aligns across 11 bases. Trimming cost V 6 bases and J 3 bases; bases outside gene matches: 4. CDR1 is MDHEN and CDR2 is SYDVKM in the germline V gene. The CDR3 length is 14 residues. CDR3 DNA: TGTGCCAGCAGCCCCGGGACTAGCGGCTACGAGCAGTACTTC. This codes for CASSPGTSGYEQYF.

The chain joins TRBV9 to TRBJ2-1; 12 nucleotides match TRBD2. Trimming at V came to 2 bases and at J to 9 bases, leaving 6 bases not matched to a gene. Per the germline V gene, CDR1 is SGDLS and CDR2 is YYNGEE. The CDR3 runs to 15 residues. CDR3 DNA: TGTGCCAGCAGCGTGCTAGCGGGGGGGTTCAGTGAGCAGTTCTTC. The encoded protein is CASSVLAGGFSEQFF.

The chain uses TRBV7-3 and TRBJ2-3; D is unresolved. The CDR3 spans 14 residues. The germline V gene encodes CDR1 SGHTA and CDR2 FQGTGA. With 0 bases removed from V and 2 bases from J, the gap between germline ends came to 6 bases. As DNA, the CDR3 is TGTGCCAGCAGCTTAACTAGCAACACAGATACGCAGTATTTT. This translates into CASSLTSNTDTQYF.

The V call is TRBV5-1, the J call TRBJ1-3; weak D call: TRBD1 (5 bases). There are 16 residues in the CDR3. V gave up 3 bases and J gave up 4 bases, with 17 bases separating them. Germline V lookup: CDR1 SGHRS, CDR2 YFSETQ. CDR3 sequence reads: CASSSQWGVGGNTIYF. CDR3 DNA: TGCGCCAGCAGCTCGCAATGGGGGGTAGGAGGAAACACCATATATTTT.

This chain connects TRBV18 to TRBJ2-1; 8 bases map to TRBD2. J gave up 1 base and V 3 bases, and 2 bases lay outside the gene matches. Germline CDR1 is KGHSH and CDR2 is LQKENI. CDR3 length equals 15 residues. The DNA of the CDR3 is TGTGCCAGCTCACCGGGACTAGAGTCCTACAATGAGCAGTTCTTC. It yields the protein CASSPGLESYNEQFF.